The 7 T cell receptor beta chains below come from one sample, sequenced in a study of blood T cell repertoires in COVID-19. Sequencing used immunoSEQ multiplex PCR; TCRdb keeps in-frame clones, though not all of them. The table shows about 190,000 clones, with more than 70% occurring only once. Sequencing was carried out using peripheral blood. These receptors originate from a woman aged 80 or over with active or convalescent COVID-19.

The chain joins TRBV19 to TRBJ1-2, with 10 bases fitting TRBD1. CDR3 size: 14 residues. Germline trimming cut 9 bases from V and 3 bases from J; bases unmatched to any gene: 7. Germline CDR1 reads LNHDA; CDR2 reads SQIVND (reference sequence). The DNA of the CDR3 is TGTGCCAGCCGGGACAGGGGCGCTGACTATGGCTACACCTTC. Its protein product is CASRDRGADYGYTF. Supplemented by reference TRBV19 and TRBJ1-2, the full variable domain reads DGGITQSPKYLFRKEGQNVTLSCEQNLNHDAMYWYRQDPGQGLRLIYYSQIVNDFQKGDIAEGYSVSREKKESFPLTVTSAQKNPTAFYLCASRDRGADYGYTFGSGTRLTVV.

The CDR3 region is CASSESGRGNQPQHF. CDR3 nucleotide sequence: TGTGCCAGCAGTGAATCCGGCAGGGGCAATCAGCCCCAGCATTTT. J is TRBJ1-5 and V is TRBV2; D possibly corresponds to TRBD1 (5 bases). V was trimmed by 2 bases and J by 2 bases, leaving 10 bases between them. CDR1 and CDR2 from the germline V gene are SNHLY and FYNNEI. The CDR3 spans 15 residues.

In this sample, this clone turned up once. This chain connects TRBV2 to TRBJ2-7, with D perhaps matching TRBD1 (8 bases). The V and J ends lost 6 bases and 5 bases respectively, with 17 bases between them. The CDR3 contains 14 residues. Germline V gene lookup returns CDR1 SNHLY and CDR2 FYNNEI. The CDR3 bases are TGTGCCAGCAGGTTTCGGACAGGGAGGGACGAGCAGTACTTC. It translates to CASRFRTGRDEQYF.

In this sample, this clone turned up a few times. The rearrangement joins TRBV28 to TRBJ2-7, with 7 positions matching TRBD1. V lost 6 bases to trimming and J lost 3 bases; unmatched junction nucleotides: 11. The CDR3 runs to 15 residues. The germline gives CDR1 MDHEN, CDR2 SYDVKM. The CDR3 protein is CASSQFRTGNYEQYF. The CDR3 DNA reads as TGTGCCAGCAGCCAGTTCCGGACAGGAAACTACGAGCAGTACTTC.

The chain combines TRBV10-3 with TRBJ1-1; 8 bases are a match to TRBD1. V lost 10 bases and J lost 5; bases outside the gene matches: 6. CDR3 size: 12 residues. CDR1 and CDR2 (germline): ENHRY, SYGVKD. The CDR3 DNA follows: TGTGCCACAGGGGGCTTGGCGACTGAAGCTTTCTTT. Translating it yields CATGGLATEAFF.

This CDR3 reads CSVETGVSTDTQYF. CDR3 nucleotide sequence: TGCAGCGTTGAGACAGGGGTTAGCACAGATACGCAGTATTTT. The chain joins TRBV29-1 to TRBJ2-3; 8 bases agree with TRBD1. This CDR3 has 14 residues. With V trimmed by 3 bases and J by 0 bases, 2 bases remained unmatched. Germline CDR1 reads SQVTM; CDR2 reads ANQGSEA.

The V gene is TRBV19, the J gene TRBJ2-1; TRBD2 is a possible D gene (6 bases). The germline V gene encodes CDR1 LNHDA and CDR2 SQIVND (reference sequence). This CDR3 is built from 15 residues. The V end was cut by 2 bases, the J end by 5 bases, with 13 bases between. CDR3 bases: TGTGCCAGTAGTATATGGGGGAGGCAGAACAATGAGCAGTTCTTC. Amino acids: CASSIWGRQNNEQFF.